Listed here are 23 T cell receptor beta chains from one sample, sequenced in a study of T cell repertoires in cytomegalovirus infection. MiXCR, applied by TCRdb to the reads, yields one record per CDR3 protein. This sample has 200,000 to 300,000 distinct CDR3 sequences; roughly 13% occur once, and the top ten carry roughly 9.7%. Source material: PBMCs. These receptors were collected from a human donor in good health (CMV status not recorded). Some clones in this sample may be carry-over from other donors' samples.

This clonotype occurred a few times. The chain recombines TRBV4-3 with TRBJ1-6; D is unclear. With 1 base removed from V and 1 base from J, the gap between germline ends came to 14 bases. Looked up from germline, CDR1 is LGHNA and CDR2 is YSLEER. CDR3 size: 18 residues. CDR3 protein: CASSQVSTSPSYNSPLHF. Here the CDR3 DNA reads TGCGCCAGCAGCCAAGTGTCTACCAGTCCTTCCTATAATTCACCCCTCCACTTT.

At least ten counts were recorded for this clonotype. The rearrangement joins TRBV7-6 to TRBJ2-1, with TRBD2 matching 11 bases. J lost 7 bases, V lost 6 bases, and 8 bases had no gene match. The CDR3 covers 15 residues. Germline CDR1 and CDR2: SGHVS and FNYEAQ. Here the CDR3 reads CASRPGTSGRNEQFF. CDR3 bases: TGTGCCAGCAGACCGGGGACTAGCGGCAGAAATGAGCAGTTCTTC.

This clonotype was counted only a few times. The rearrangement links TRBV18 to TRBJ2-1, with TRBD2 matching over 11 bases. Trimming cost V 3 bases and J 3 bases; bases outside gene matches: 4. Per germline, CDR1 KGHSH and CDR2 LQKENI. The CDR3 has 16 amino acids. The CDR3 protein is CASSPKLAGDYNEQFF. For the CDR3, the DNA is TGTGCCAGCTCACCTAAACTAGCGGGGGACTACAATGAGCAGTTCTTC.

This clonotype was detected only a few times. The chain couples TRBV4-1 to TRBJ2-1, with 9 bases aligning to TRBD2. Germline CDR1 is MGHRA and CDR2 is YSYEKL. V trimming: 0 bases; J trimming: 6 bases; junction bases outside the gene matches: 18. The CDR3 is made up of 20 amino acids. CDR3 in DNA: TGCGCCAGCAGCCAAGAGCCCTTTGGGGCGGGGGGGCCTGGGCGCAATGAGCAGTTCTTC. This translates into CASSQEPFGAGGPGRNEQFF.

This CDR3 reads CSAGQPQHF. The DNA of the CDR3 is TGCAGTGCTGGTCAGCCCCAGCATTTT. J is TRBJ1-5 and V is TRBV20-1; D gene unclear. CDR1 and CDR2 (germline): DFQATT, SNEGSKA (reference sequence). The ends were cut back, 5 bases at V and 6 bases at J, with 2 bases in the middle. This CDR3 has 9 residues.

In its sample, this clonotype was seen many times. The chain joins TRBV28 to TRBJ2-3; D tentatively fits TRBD1 or TRBD2 (5 bases each). This CDR3 is built from 17 residues. In germline, CDR1 is MDHEN, CDR2 SYDVKM. Trimming left V 1 base short and J 0 bases short, with 14 bases between. The CDR3 coding sequence is TGTGCCAGCAGTTTATCTGGGGGAGCTTCTAGCACAGATACGCAGTATTTT. Its protein is CASSLSGGASSTDTQYF.

This clonotype was detected many times. The chain couples TRBV7-2 to TRBJ1-1, with 9 positions matching TRBD1. V lost 6 bases, J lost 4 bases, and 15 bases stayed unmatched. CDR1 is SGHTA, CDR2 FQGNSA, per germline. This CDR3 spans 17 amino acids. The CDR3 nucleotides read TGTGCCAGCAGAACACAGGGGGCACGTACGGGGGGCACTGAAGCTTTCTTT. Protein product: CASRTQGARTGGTEAFF.

This clonotype was counted many times. The chain carries TRBV12-3 or TRBV12-4 and TRBJ2-3; no reliable D call. This CDR3 has 13 residues. V lost 0 bases and J 8 bases, leaving 9 bases between the germline ends. CDR3 protein: CASSLAEGGTQYF. CDR3 nucleotides: TGTGCCAGCAGTTTAGCTGAAGGTGGTACGCAGTATTTT.

This clonotype was found many times. The V gene is TRBV7-2, the J gene TRBJ1-2; 9 positions match TRBD1. The CDR3 is 14 amino acids. Germline CDR1 SGHTA, CDR2 FQGNSA. V lost 5 bases and J lost 2; bases outside the gene matches: 3. CDR3 sequence (DNA): TGTGCCAGCAGCCAGGGGACAGGGAACTATGGCTACACCTTC. Translated, it gives CASSQGTGNYGYTF.

This clonotype has just a few counts. The chain is built from TRBV20-1 and TRBJ1-1; D unclear. Trimming took off 3 bases at V and 5 bases at J, with 13 bases between the two ends. CDR1 and CDR2 (germline): DFQATT, SNEGSKA (reference sequence). This CDR3 region has 13 residues. CDR3 region: CSARTRAGTEAFF. The CDR3 bases are TGCAGTGCTAGGACCCGGGCGGGAACTGAAGCTTTCTTT.

A few counts support this clonotype. The V and J genes are TRBV7-2 and TRBJ2-3, with D tentatively TRBD1 or TRBD2 (5 bases each). Trimming left V 4 bases short and J 4 bases short, with 21 bases between. There are 17 residues in the CDR3. CDR1 is SGHTA and CDR2 is FQGNSA in the germline V gene. CDR3 amino acids: CASSSPEVRELPDTQYF. The CDR3 DNA reads as TGTGCCAGCAGCTCTCCGGAAGTCAGGGAGTTGCCAGATACGCAGTATTTT.

This clonotype came up many times. This chain links TRBV7-2 with TRBJ2-6; TRBD2 matches at 7 bases. Germline V gene sequence: CDR1 SGHTA, CDR2 FQGNSA. The CDR3 runs to 15 residues. The J segment lost 0 bases and the V segment lost 6 bases, leaving 2 bases of the junction unmatched. The CDR3 DNA reads as TGTGCCAGCAGGCCGGGGGGCTCTGGGGCCAACGTCCTGACTTTC. Protein sequence: CASRPGGSGANVLTF. Looking up the rest from reference TRBV7-2 and TRBJ2-6 gives the full variable domain: GAGVSQSPSNKVTEKGKDVELRCDPISGHTALYWYRQSLGQGLEFLIYFQGNSAPDKSGLPSDRFSAERTGGSVSTLTIQRTQQEDSAVYLCASRPGGSGANVLTFGAGSRLTVL.

The genes are TRBV4-2 and TRBJ1-2, with TRBD1 matching over 9 bases. V lost 1 base, J lost 8 bases, and 11 bases stayed unmatched. Germline-derived CDR1 and CDR2 are LGHNA and YNFKEQ. The CDR3 consists of 16 residues. The CDR3: CASSQGGTGSRSGYTF. The CDR3 bases are TGTGCCAGCAGCCAAGGGGGGACAGGGAGCAGGTCAGGCTACACCTTC.

This clonotype has a handful of counts. The genes are TRBV19 and TRBJ2-5; the match to TRBD2 covers 7 bases. CDR1 and CDR2 from the germline V gene are LNHDA and SQIVND (reference sequence). There are 14 residues in the CDR3. The V segment lost 5 bases and the J segment 6 bases; nucleotides outside the gene matches: 9. CDR3 in DNA: TGTGCCAGTAGTTTGGCCGGGAGGATGAAGACCCAGTACTTC. This encodes CASSLAGRMKTQYF.

This clonotype appeared many times. The chain combines TRBV7-2 with TRBJ1-6, with unresolved D. Trimming took 5 bases from V and 7 from J, leaving 15 bases between them. Per germline, CDR1 SGHTA and CDR2 FQGNSA. This CDR3 has 15 amino acids. Here the CDR3 DNA reads TGTGCCAGCAGCGAAAGGGCACCGCAGAATTCACCCCTCCACTTT. This sequence encodes CASSERAPQNSPLHF.

This clonotype showed up many times. The chain has TRBV7-9 and TRBJ2-7; D unclear. CDR3 size: 12 residues. Germline CDR1 and CDR2: SEHNR and FQNEAQ (reference sequence). V lost 5 bases and J 1 base, leaving 6 bases between the germline ends. As DNA, the CDR3 is TGTGCCAGCAGCGGAGTATCCTACGAGCAGTACTTC. Protein product: CASSGVSYEQYF.

The chain uses TRBV27 and TRBJ2-7; weak D call: TRBD2 (6 bases). V lost 6 bases and J lost 4, with 19 bases in between. In germline, CDR1 is MNHEY, CDR2 SMNVEV (reference sequence). The CDR3 sequence is 15 residues long. CDR3 region: CASRAWREGRYEQYF. The CDR3 DNA follows: TGTGCCAGCAGGGCCTGGCGGGAAGGTCGTTACGAGCAGTACTTC.

This clonotype was seen a handful of times. The CDR3 is CASTPRVANYGYTF. DNA of the CDR3: TGTGCCAGCACCCCCAGGGTAGCTAACTATGGCTACACCTTC. The chain links TRBV12-3 or TRBV12-4 to TRBJ1-2; D perhaps matches TRBD1 (5 bases). V gave up 7 bases and J gave up 0 bases, with 12 bases separating them. The CDR3 has 14 residues.

The chain joins TRBV20-1 to TRBJ1-1; D is undetermined. The germline V gene encodes CDR1 DFQATT and CDR2 SNEGSKA (reference sequence). V shed 7 bases and J shed 1 base, with 10 bases lying between them. This CDR3 is built from 12 residues. CDR3: CSVPHENTEAFF. The CDR3 region has the DNA TGCAGTGTTCCACACGAGAACACTGAAGCTTTCTTT.

This clonotype was seen a few times. The V and J genes are TRBV7-9 and TRBJ2-1, with TRBD1 matching 8 bases. The CDR3 has 16 amino acids. CDR1 and CDR2 (germline): SEHNR, FQNEAQ (reference sequence). The trim removed 3 bases at V and 0 bases at J, leaving 4 bases unmatched. Written as DNA, the CDR3 is TGTGCCAGCAGCTTCAGCACAGGGGGCTCCTACAATGAGCAGTTCTTC. This codes for CASSFSTGGSYNEQFF.

The chain combines TRBV2 with TRBJ1-6; 8 bases fit TRBD1. The CDR3 totals 15 residues. V lost 5 bases to trimming and J lost 6 bases; unmatched junction nucleotides: 6. The germline V gene has CDR1 SNHLY and CDR2 FYNNEI. The chain's CDR3 is CASSKMDRANSPLHF. The CDR3 DNA follows: TGTGCCAGCAGTAAAATGGACAGGGCTAATTCACCCCTCCACTTT.

This clonotype has more than one count but fewer than ten. This chain joins TRBV2 and TRBJ1-2; D is ambiguous. The ends were cut back, 5 bases at V and 2 bases at J, with 15 bases in the middle. The CDR3 covers 15 residues. From germline, CDR1 is SNHLY and CDR2 FYNNEI. DNA for the CDR3: TGTGCCAGCAGTCTCGTCCCCGGGTCGAACTATGGCTACACCTTC. It codes for CASSLVPGSNYGYTF.

This clonotype was picked up a small number of times. This rearrangement joins TRBV19 to TRBJ2-3; 11 bases map to TRBD2. The CDR3 runs to 17 residues. Germline CDR1 LNHDA, CDR2 SQIVND (reference sequence). Unmatched junction bases numbered 8, after V lost 5 bases and J lost 1 base. DNA for the CDR3: TGTGCCAGTAGTTTCCCGACTAGCGGGGTGCGCACAGATACGCAGTATTTT. Translated, it gives CASSFPTSGVRTDTQYF.